These 32 T cell receptor beta chains originate from one sample sequenced in a study of chemoradiotherapy in HPV16-positive cancers. Sequencing used immunoSEQ multiplex PCR; TCRdb keeps in-frame clones, though not all of them. The top ten clones hold around 10% of a sample with about 3,500 clones, 79% of them seen once. Sequenced here: tumor tissue, sampled from a patient who underwent chemoradiotherapy. These receptors all come from a human donor with HPV-associated anogenital cancer.

J is TRBJ2-3 and V is TRBV28; 9 positions match TRBD1. V shed 7 bases and J 0 bases; nucleotides not matched to a gene: 5. This CDR3 has 15 residues. CDR1 MDHEN and CDR2 SYDVKM come from the germline V gene. The CDR3: CASTRDRVSTDTQYF. The CDR3 DNA reads TGTGCCAGCACCAGGGACAGGGTGAGCACAGATACGCAGTATTTT. Using reference TRBV28 and TRBJ2-3 for the parts outside the CDR3, the full variable domain is DVKVTQSSRYLVKRTGEKVFLECVQDMDHENMFWYRQDPGLGLRLIYFSYDVKMKEKGDIPEGYSVSREKKERFSLILESASTNQTSMYLCASTRDRVSTDTQYFGPGTRLTVL.

The V and J genes are TRBV2 and TRBJ2-5; 7 bases line up with TRBD2. Germline CDR1 SNHLY, CDR2 FYNNEI. This CDR3 spans 15 amino acids. The V segment lost 4 bases and the J segment 4 bases; nucleotides outside the gene matches: 9. CDR3 protein: CASSGPAGARETQYF. The CDR3 DNA sequence: TGTGCCAGCAGTGGCCCGGCGGGAGCGAGAGAGACCCAGTACTTC.

CDR3 sequence reads: CASSLRRTSGTYEQYF. The CDR3 nucleotides are TGTGCCAGCAGCTTGCGGCGGACTAGCGGAACCTACGAGCAGTACTTC. This chain joins TRBV5-4 and TRBJ2-7, with 10 bases aligning to TRBD2. The CDR3 runs 16 residues. From germline, CDR1 is SGHNT and CDR2 YYREEE (reference sequence). V trimming: 1 base; J trimming: 2 bases; junction bases outside the gene matches: 6.

The rearrangement links TRBV13 to TRBJ2-5; a possible D gene is TRBD1 (6 bases). The J call may not be correct, given that the DNA end is closer to TRBJ2-7. Per germline, CDR1 PRHDT and CDR2 FYEKMQ (reference sequence). This CDR3 has 13 residues. CDR3 protein: CASSDLQGGEQYF. For the CDR3, the DNA is TGTGCCAGCAGCGACCTCCAAGGGGGCGAGCAGTACTTC.

This clone was counted between two and nine times. The chain has TRBV5-8 and TRBJ1-5; D is uncertain. The CDR3 is made up of 18 amino acids. Germline V gene lookup returns CDR1 SGHTS and CDR2 YDEGEE. V was shortened by 3 bases and J by 1 base, with 20 bases between the two germline ends. The CDR3 here is CASSSYGGWVLSNQPQHF. CDR3 DNA sequence: TGTGCCAGCAGCTCGTACGGCGGATGGGTATTGAGCAATCAGCCCCAGCATTTT.

The J gene is TRBJ2-3, the V gene TRBV7-8, with D tentatively TRBD1 or TRBD2 (5 bases each). CDR3 length: 16 residues. Germline V gives CDR1 SGHVS, CDR2 FQNEAQ. Trimming took off 5 bases at V and 5 bases at J, with 20 bases between the two ends. This chain's CDR3 is CASSPLGARGEDTQYF. The CDR3, as DNA: TGTGCCAGCAGCCCCCTAGGAGCCCGGGGCGAAGATACGCAGTATTTT.

This clone was counted a single time. The CDR3 is CASSLSGATNEKLFF. The CDR3, as DNA: TGTGCCAGCAGCTTGTCGGGGGCAACTAATGAAAAACTGTTTTTT. The chain joins TRBV5-4 to TRBJ1-4; maybe TRBD1 (5 bases). CDR3 size: 15 residues. CDR1 and CDR2 (germline): SGHNT, YYREEE (reference sequence). V shed 1 base and J shed 0 bases, with 7 bases lying between them.

The V call is TRBV28, the J call TRBJ2-2; D call uncertain. The CDR3 spans 13 residues. The germline CDR1 and CDR2 sequences are MDHEN and SYDVKM. The V gene lost 9 bases and the J gene lost 5 bases, with 13 bases spanning the gap. The DNA of the CDR3 is TGTGCCAGTGGACGGCCCGGTACCGGGGAGCTGTTTTTT. It specifies CASGRPGTGELFF.

The chain joins TRBV5-6 to TRBJ1-4; possible D gene TRBD1, 6 bases. Germline CDR1 is SGHDT and CDR2 is YYEEEE. CDR3 length: 16 amino acids. The V end was cut by 2 bases, the J end by 3 bases, with 14 bases between. CDR3 residues: CASSFRGWGANEKLFF. The CDR3 DNA is TGTGCCAGCAGCTTCAGGGGTTGGGGAGCTAATGAAAAACTGTTTTTT.

The chain is built from TRBV19 and TRBJ1-3; D unresolved. This CDR3 is 12 amino acids long. The germline CDR1 and CDR2 sequences are LNHDA and SQIVND (reference sequence). Deletions cut 2 bases from V and 8 bases from J, with 7 bases between. CDR3 region: CASSISGDTIYF. In DNA form, the CDR3 reads TGTGCCAGTAGTATATCCGGGGACACCATATATTTT. Filled out from reference TRBV19 and TRBJ1-3, the complete variable domain reads DGGITQSPKYLFRKEGQNVTLSCEQNLNHDAMYWYRQDPGQGLRLIYYSQIVNDFQKGDIAEGYSVSREKKESFPLTVTSAQKNPTAFYLCASSISGDTIYFGEGSWLTVV.

This clone is classed as large (0.1 to 1%). The V call is TRBV19, the J call TRBJ1-2; TRBD1 is a possible D gene (6 bases). The CDR3 has 16 residues. Germline lookup yields CDR1 LNHDA and CDR2 SQIVND (reference sequence). V lost 0 bases and J lost 8, with 19 bases in between. This chain's CDR3 is CASSIDARGLRTGYTF. The CDR3 nucleotides are TGTGCCAGTAGTATAGATGCCAGGGGTCTTAGAACGGGCTACACCTTC.

The chain links TRBV7-9 to TRBJ1-1, with D perhaps matching TRBD1 (5 bases). V was shortened by 5 bases and J by 2 bases, with 21 bases between the two germline ends. The CDR3 loop spans 17 amino acids. CDR1 is SEHNR and CDR2 is FQNEAQ in the germline V gene (reference sequence). CDR3 amino acids: CASSPQGTRLTNTEAFF. CDR3 sequence (DNA): TGTGCCAGCAGCCCCCAGGGTACTCGCCTTACTAACACTGAAGCTTTCTTT.

V is TRBV5-5 and J is TRBJ2-1, with D tentatively TRBD1 (5 bases). V shed 3 bases and J shed 0 bases, with 16 bases lying between them. Germline assignment: CDR1 SGHKS and CDR2 YYEKEE (reference sequence). The CDR3 runs 17 residues. The CDR3 loop is CASSSQTGISSYNEQFF. Written as DNA, the CDR3 is TGTGCCAGCAGCTCCCAAACAGGAATCAGCTCCTACAATGAGCAGTTCTTC.

The chain has TRBV28 and TRBJ2-7; tentatively, D is TRBD1 or TRBD2 (5 bases each). The CDR3 runs 13 residues. Germline values: CDR1 MDHEN, CDR2 SYDVKM. Trimming cost V 11 bases and J 0 bases, with 14 bases left between them. The CDR3 is CAVYRDGSYEQYF. Written as DNA, the CDR3 is TGTGCCGTCTACCGGGACGGCTCCTACGAGCAGTACTTC.

V usage is TRBV27 and J usage is TRBJ2-6, with a possible D match to TRBD2 (5 bases). The germline V and J ends were trimmed by 6 bases and 3 bases, with 6 bases remaining between them. CDR1 is MNHEY, CDR2 SMNVEV, per germline (reference sequence). The CDR3 loop spans 13 amino acids. The CDR3 DNA sequence: TGTGCCAGCAGCGGGGTTGGGGCCAACGTCCTGACTTTC. As protein: CASSGVGANVLTF.

The chain combines TRBV14 with TRBJ1-2; 10 bases map to TRBD1. There are 15 residues in the CDR3. With V trimmed by 4 bases and J by 0 bases, 2 bases remained unmatched. Germline CDR1 and CDR2: SGHDN and FVKESK. CDR3 loop: CASSPTGGSNYGYTF. CDR3 DNA sequence: TGTGCCAGCAGCCCGACAGGGGGCTCTAACTATGGCTACACCTTC.

The rearrangement joins TRBV27 to TRBJ2-7, with TRBD2 as a possible D gene (6 bases). Germline assignment: CDR1 MNHEY and CDR2 SMNVEV (reference sequence). The CDR3 extends over 13 amino acids. The V end was cut by 0 bases, the J end by 7 bases, with 10 bases between. The CDR3 region is CASSLSGGWEQYF. The DNA of the CDR3 is TGTGCCAGCAGTTTATCAGGAGGGTGGGAGCAGTACTTC.

This CDR3 reads CASSEPTTGLYYEQYF. CDR3 DNA: TGTGCCAGCAGTGAGCCTACCACAGGGCTGTACTACGAGCAGTACTTC. The J gene is TRBJ2-7, the V gene TRBV25-1; weak D call: TRBD1 (6 bases). Germline CDR1 and CDR2: MGHDK and SYGVNS. Trimming removed 3 bases from V and 3 bases from J, with 18 bases in between. The CDR3 sequence is 16 residues long.

The chain carries TRBV6-1 and TRBJ2-7; TRBD2 is a possible D gene (6 bases). CDR3 length: 13 residues. Germline CDR1 is MNHNS and CDR2 is SASEGT. V dropped 3 bases and J dropped 7 bases, with 13 bases sitting between them. The CDR3 sequence is CASSERPAGEQYF. The CDR3, as DNA: TGTGCCAGCAGTGAGCGACCCGCGGGGGAGCAGTACTTC.

The chain carries TRBV27 and TRBJ2-2; D is ambiguous. V was clipped by 5 bases and J by 2 bases, with 9 bases between them. This CDR3 contains 14 residues. Germline V gene data show CDR1 as MNHEY and CDR2 as SMNVEV (reference sequence). The CDR3 DNA follows: TGTGCCAGCAGTCCAATCCGAAACACCGGGGAGCTGTTTTTT. Translation: CASSPIRNTGELFF.

The J gene is TRBJ2-5, the V gene TRBV21-1; the DNA was not used to check the table's D call, TRBD2. TRBV21-1 is listed as a pseudogene. The CDR3 is 12 amino acids. The CDR3 sequence is CASSKGLGAQYF. The CDR3 DNA reads as TGTGCCAGCAGCAAAGGGCTCGGGGCCCAGTACTTC.

The V and J genes are TRBV7-9 and TRBJ2-7; D is possibly TRBD2 (6 bases). V shed 5 bases and J shed 3 bases, with 14 bases lying between them. The CDR3 has 14 amino acids. Germline V lookup: CDR1 SEHNR, CDR2 FQNEAQ (reference sequence). DNA of the CDR3: TGTGCCAGCAGCACGGGTGGGGGGTACTACGAGCAGTACTTC. This gives the protein CASSTGGGYYEQYF.

This chain connects TRBV7-8 to TRBJ1-3; 7 nucleotides align to TRBD1. With V trimmed by 7 bases and J by 2 bases, 8 bases remained unmatched. Germline V gene data show CDR1 as SGHVS and CDR2 as FQNEAQ. The length of the CDR3 is 15 residues. CDR3 loop: CASTGQPEAGNTIYF. CDR3 in DNA: TGTGCCAGCACGGGACAGCCCGAAGCTGGAAACACCATATATTTT.

This clone is labeled large (0.1 to 1%). The chain has TRBV7-9 and TRBJ2-1; 11 nucleotides line up with TRBD2. V gave up 2 bases and J gave up 3 bases; unmatched junction bases: 3. Germline lookup yields CDR1 SEHNR and CDR2 FQNEAQ (reference sequence). CDR3 length: 16 residues. The DNA for the CDR3 is TGTGCCAGCAGCTTAATGGGACTAGCGGACTACAATGAGCAGTTCTTC. This translates into CASSLMGLADYNEQFF.

V usage is TRBV7-3 and J usage is TRBJ1-2; unclear D gene. V gave up 3 bases and J gave up 6 bases, with 11 bases separating them. The CDR3 runs 13 residues. The germline V gene encodes CDR1 SGHTA and CDR2 FQGTGA. For the CDR3, the DNA is TGTGCCAGCAGCTTGACCGTGAAGGATGGCTACACCTTC. Encoded protein: CASSLTVKDGYTF.

The rearrangement joins TRBV6-6 to TRBJ2-7, with 7 bases lining up with TRBD1. The CDR3 totals 14 residues. Trimming took 5 bases from V and 9 from J; bases not matched to a gene: 13. Looked up from germline, CDR1 is MNHNY and CDR2 is SVGAGI (reference sequence). The CDR3 loop is CASSPAPDRSGQYF. CDR3 nucleotides: TGTGCCAGCAGTCCCGCCCCGGACAGGAGCGGGCAGTACTTC.

The chain has TRBV2 and TRBJ1-1; no definite D call. Trimming removed 4 bases from V and 2 bases from J, with 2 bases in between. Looked up from germline, CDR1 is SNHLY and CDR2 is FYNNEI. The CDR3 covers 11 residues. The CDR3 spells CASSVNTEAFF. The CDR3, as DNA: TGTGCCAGCAGTGTTAACACTGAAGCTTTCTTT. The variable domain in full, completed from reference TRBV2 and TRBJ1-1, reads EPEVTQTPSHQVTQMGQEVILRCVPISNHLYFYWYRQILGQKVEFLVSFYNNEISEKSEIFDDQFSVERPDGSNFTLKIRSTKLEDSAMYFCASSVNTEAFFGQGTRLTVV.

The rearrangement joins TRBV6-1 to TRBJ1-5; 10 nucleotides match TRBD1. Germline V gene data show CDR1 as MNHNS and CDR2 as SASEGT. V dropped 6 bases and J dropped 4; count of bases not matched to a gene: 3. This CDR3 is built from 14 residues. In DNA form, the CDR3 reads TGTGCCAGCAGCGGGGGACAGGGGAATCAGCCCCAGCATTTT. This translates into CASSGGQGNQPQHF.

This chain links TRBV6-1 with TRBJ1-5; perhaps TRBD1 as D (6 bases). The CDR3 runs to 15 residues. The V and J ends lost 5 bases and 6 bases respectively, with 17 bases between them. Germline CDR1 and CDR2: MNHNS and SASEGT. CDR3 bases: TGTGCCAGCAGTCCCCGGGACATTTTTCTTCAGCCCCAGCATTTT. The encoded protein is CASSPRDIFLQPQHF.

CDR3 DNA sequence: TGTGCCAGCTGGGGAGGGGAGACCCAGTACTTC. This encodes CASWGGETQYF. The chain recombines TRBV27 with TRBJ2-5, with 7 bases that match TRBD2. The length of the CDR3 is 11 residues. V gave up 8 bases and J gave up 5 bases; unmatched junction bases: 2. Looked up from germline, CDR1 is MNHEY and CDR2 is SMNVEV (reference sequence).

In its sample, this clone was seen a few times. CDR3 sequence (DNA): TGTGCCAGCAGTTTACCTACAGGGGGCGTCAGCCGCGAGCAGTACTTC. Encoded protein: CASSLPTGGVSREQYF. This rearrangement joins TRBV27 to TRBJ2-7; TRBD1 agrees at 9 bases. CDR3 size: 16 residues. The germline CDR1 and CDR2 sequences are MNHEY and SMNVEV (reference sequence). Trimming cost V 2 bases and J 6 bases; bases outside gene matches: 11.

This sequence joins TRBV11-2 and TRBJ2-1, with D unresolved. The CDR3 length is 17 residues. Trimming pared 0 bases from V and 0 bases from J, leaving 12 bases between. Germline V lookup: CDR1 SGHAT, CDR2 FQNNGV. The chain's CDR3 is CASSLEVRQSSYNEQFF. For the CDR3, the DNA is TGTGCCAGCAGCTTAGAGGTGCGTCAGAGCTCCTACAATGAGCAGTTCTTC.